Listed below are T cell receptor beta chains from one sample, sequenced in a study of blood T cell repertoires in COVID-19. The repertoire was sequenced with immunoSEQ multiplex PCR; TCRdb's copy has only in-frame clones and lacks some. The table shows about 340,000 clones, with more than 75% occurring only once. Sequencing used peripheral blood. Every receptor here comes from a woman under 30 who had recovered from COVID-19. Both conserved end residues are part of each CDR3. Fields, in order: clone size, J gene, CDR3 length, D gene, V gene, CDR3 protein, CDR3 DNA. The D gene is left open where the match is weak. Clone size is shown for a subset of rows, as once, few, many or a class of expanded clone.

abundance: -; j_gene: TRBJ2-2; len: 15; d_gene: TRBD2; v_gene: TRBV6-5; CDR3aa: CASSYWGGFTGELFF; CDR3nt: TGTGCCAGCAGTTACTGGGGGGGATTCACCGGGGAGCTGTTTTTT
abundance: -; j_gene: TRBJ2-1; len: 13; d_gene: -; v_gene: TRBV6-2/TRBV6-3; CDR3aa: CASSYGGPNEQFF; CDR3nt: TGTGCCAGCAGTTACGGCGGCCCCAATGAGCAGTTCTTC
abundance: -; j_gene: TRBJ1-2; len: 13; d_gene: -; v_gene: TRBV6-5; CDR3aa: CASSYGTLRGYTF; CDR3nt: TGTGCCAGCAGTTACGGGACATTACGGGGCTACACCTTC
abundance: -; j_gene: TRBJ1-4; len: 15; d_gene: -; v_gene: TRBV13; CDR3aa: CATPPQQGRNEKLFF; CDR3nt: TGTGCCACCCCCCCTCAACAGGGCCGAAATGAAAAACTGTTTTTT
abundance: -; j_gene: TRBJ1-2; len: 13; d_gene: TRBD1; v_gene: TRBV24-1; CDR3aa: CATRPQGAQGYTF; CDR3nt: TGTGCCACCAGGCCACAGGGGGCGCAGGGCTACACCTTC
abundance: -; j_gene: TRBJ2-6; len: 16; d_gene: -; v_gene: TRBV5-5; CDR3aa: CASTLVMGGGANVLTF; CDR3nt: TGTGCCAGCACCCTAGTGATGGGAGGCGGGGCCAACGTCCTGACTTTC
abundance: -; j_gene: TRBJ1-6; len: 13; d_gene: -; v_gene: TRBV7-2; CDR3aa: CAGKSRGNSPLHF; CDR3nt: TGTGCCGGCAAATCCAGGGGAAATTCACCCCTCCACTTT
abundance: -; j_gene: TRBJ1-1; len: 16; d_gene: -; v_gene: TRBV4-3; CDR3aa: CASSQDLRRRNTEAFF; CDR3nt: TGCGCCAGCAGCCAAGATTTGCGCCGGAGGAACACTGAAGCTTTCTTT
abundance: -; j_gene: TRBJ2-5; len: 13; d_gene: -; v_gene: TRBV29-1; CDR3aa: CSVALTPGETQYF; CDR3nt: TGCAGCGTTGCTTTAACTCCAGGGGAGACCCAGTACTTC
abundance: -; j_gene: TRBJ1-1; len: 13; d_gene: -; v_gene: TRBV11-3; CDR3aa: CASSLMGGAEAFF; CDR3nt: TGTGCCAGCAGCCTCATGGGAGGCGCTGAAGCTTTCTTT
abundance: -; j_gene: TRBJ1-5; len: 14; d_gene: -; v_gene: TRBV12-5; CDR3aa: CASGLSVHNQPQHF; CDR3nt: TGTGCTAGTGGTTTGTCAGTCCACAATCAGCCCCAGCATTTT
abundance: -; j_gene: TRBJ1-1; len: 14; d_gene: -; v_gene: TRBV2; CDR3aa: CASSDASGDTEAFF; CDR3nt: TGTGCCAGCAGTGATGCCTCCGGGGACACTGAAGCTTTCTTT
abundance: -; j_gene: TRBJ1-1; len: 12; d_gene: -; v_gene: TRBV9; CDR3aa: CASSVDGFKAFF; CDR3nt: TGTGCCAGCAGCGTAGACGGTTTCAAAGCTTTCTTT
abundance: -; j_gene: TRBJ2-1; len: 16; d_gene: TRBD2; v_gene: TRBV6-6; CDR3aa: CASSYATGTRYNEQFF; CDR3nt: TGTGCCAGCAGTTACGCAACCGGGACTAGGTACAATGAGCAGTTCTTC
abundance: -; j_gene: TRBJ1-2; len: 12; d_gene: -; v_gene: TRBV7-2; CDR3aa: CASSRGGSGYTF; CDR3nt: TGTGCCAGCAGCCGCGGGGGAAGTGGCTACACCTTC
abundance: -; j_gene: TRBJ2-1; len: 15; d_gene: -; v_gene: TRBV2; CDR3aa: CASSESGGWYNEQFF; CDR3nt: TGTGCCAGCAGTGAATCGGGGGGCTGGTACAATGAGCAGTTCTTC
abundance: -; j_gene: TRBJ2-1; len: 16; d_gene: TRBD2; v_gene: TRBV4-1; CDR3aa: CASSPYSGSSYNEQFF; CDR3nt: TGCGCCAGCAGCCCCTATAGCGGGAGCTCCTACAATGAGCAGTTCTTC
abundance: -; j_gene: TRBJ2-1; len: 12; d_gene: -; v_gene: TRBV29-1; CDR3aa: CSVGWASDEQFF; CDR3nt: TGCAGCGTTGGGTGGGCCTCGGATGAGCAGTTCTTC
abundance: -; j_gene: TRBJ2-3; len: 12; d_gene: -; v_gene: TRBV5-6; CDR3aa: CASRRGTDTQYF; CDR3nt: TGTGCCAGCAGGAGGGGCACAGATACGCAGTATTTT
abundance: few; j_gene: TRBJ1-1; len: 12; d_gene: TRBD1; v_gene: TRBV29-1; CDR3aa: CSGGQGNTEAFF; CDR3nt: TGCAGCGGGGGACAGGGGAACACTGAAGCTTTCTTT
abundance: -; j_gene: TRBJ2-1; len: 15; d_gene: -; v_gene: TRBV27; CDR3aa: CASSSTGTYSNEQFF; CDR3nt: TGTGCCAGCAGTTCCACCGGGACTTATTCCAATGAGCAGTTCTTC
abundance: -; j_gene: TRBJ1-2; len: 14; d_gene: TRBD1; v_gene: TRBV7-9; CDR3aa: CASSVRQGADGYTF; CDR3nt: TGTGCCAGCAGCGTTAGACAGGGGGCGGATGGCTACACCTTC
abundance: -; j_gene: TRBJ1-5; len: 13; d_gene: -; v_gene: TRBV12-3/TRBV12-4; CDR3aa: CASSGAAYQPQHF; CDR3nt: TGTGCCAGCTCAGGGGCCGCTTATCAGCCCCAGCATTTT
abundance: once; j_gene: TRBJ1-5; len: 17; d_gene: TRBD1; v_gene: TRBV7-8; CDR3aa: CASSSFGTGVGNQPQHF; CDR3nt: TGTGCCAGCAGCTCGTTCGGTACAGGGGTGGGCAATCAGCCCCAGCATTTT
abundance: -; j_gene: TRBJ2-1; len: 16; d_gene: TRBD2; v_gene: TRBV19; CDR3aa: CASSLLLAGEFDEQFF; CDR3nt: TGTGCCAGTAGTCTCCTTTTAGCGGGAGAATTCGATGAGCAGTTCTTC
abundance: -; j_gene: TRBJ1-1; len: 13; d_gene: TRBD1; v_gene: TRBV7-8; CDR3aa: CASSQGVNTEAFF; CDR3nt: TGTGCCAGCAGCCAGGGGGTGAACACTGAAGCTTTCTTT
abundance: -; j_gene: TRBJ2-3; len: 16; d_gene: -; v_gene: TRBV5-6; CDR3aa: CASSYTDTGGADTQYF; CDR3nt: TGTGCCAGCAGCTATACGGATACAGGGGGGGCAGATACGCAGTATTTT
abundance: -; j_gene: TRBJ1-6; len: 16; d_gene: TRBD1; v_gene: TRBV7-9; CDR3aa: CASTPGGLGGNSPLHF; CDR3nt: TGTGCCAGCACCCCAGGGGGGTTAGGTGGTAATTCACCCCTCCACTTT
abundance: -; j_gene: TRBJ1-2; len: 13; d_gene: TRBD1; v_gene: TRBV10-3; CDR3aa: CAISDGQGYGYTF; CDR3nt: TGTGCCATCAGTGATGGACAGGGCTATGGCTACACCTTC
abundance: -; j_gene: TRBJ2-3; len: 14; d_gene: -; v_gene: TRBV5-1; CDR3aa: CASIPGMRSDTQYF; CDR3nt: TGCGCCAGCATACCGGGAATGAGGTCAGATACGCAGTATTTT
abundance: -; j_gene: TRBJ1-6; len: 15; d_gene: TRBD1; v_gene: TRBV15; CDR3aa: CATRINRGINSPLHF; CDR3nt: TGTGCCACCAGGATTAACAGGGGGATTAATTCACCCCTCCACTTT
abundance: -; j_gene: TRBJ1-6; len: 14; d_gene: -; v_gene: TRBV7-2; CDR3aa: CASSLYRDLGSLHF; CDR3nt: TGTGCCAGCAGCTTGTATCGGGACTTGGGATCCCTCCACTTT
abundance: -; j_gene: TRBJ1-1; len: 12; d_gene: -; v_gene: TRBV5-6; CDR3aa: CASSLSRAGAFF; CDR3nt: TGTGCCAGCAGCTTGAGTCGAGCGGGGGCTTTCTTT
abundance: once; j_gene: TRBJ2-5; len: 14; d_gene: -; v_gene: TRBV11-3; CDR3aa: CASSLFGGEETQYF; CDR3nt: TGTGCCAGCAGCTTATTCGGGGGAGAAGAGACCCAGTACTTC